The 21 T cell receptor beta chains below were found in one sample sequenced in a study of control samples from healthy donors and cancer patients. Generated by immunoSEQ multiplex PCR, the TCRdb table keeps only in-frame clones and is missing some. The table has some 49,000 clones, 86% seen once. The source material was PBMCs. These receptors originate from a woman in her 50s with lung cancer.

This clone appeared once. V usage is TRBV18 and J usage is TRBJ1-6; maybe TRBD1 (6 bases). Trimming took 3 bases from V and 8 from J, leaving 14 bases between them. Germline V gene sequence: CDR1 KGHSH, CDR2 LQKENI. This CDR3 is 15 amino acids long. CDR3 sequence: CASSPVRAGDSPLHF. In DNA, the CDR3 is TGTGCCAGCTCACCTGTAAGGGCAGGGGATTCACCCCTCCACTTT.

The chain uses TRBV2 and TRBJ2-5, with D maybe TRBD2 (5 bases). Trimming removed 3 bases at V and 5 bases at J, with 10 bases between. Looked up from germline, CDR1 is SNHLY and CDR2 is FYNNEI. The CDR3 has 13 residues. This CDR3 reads CASSDRTGETQYF. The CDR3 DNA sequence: TGTGCCAGCAGTGACCGTACGGGGGAGACCCAGTACTTC. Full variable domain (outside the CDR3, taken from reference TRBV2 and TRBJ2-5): EPEVTQTPSHQVTQMGQEVILRCVPISNHLYFYWYRQILGQKVEFLVSFYNNEISEKSEIFDDQFSVERPDGSNFTLKIRSTKLEDSAMYFCASSDRTGETQYFGPGTRLLVL.

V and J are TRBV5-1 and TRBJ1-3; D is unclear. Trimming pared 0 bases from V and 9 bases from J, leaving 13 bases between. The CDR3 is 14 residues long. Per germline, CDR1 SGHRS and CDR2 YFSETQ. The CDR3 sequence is CASSLEGYRSTIYF. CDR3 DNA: TGCGCCAGCAGCTTGGAGGGTTACCGTAGCACCATATATTTT.

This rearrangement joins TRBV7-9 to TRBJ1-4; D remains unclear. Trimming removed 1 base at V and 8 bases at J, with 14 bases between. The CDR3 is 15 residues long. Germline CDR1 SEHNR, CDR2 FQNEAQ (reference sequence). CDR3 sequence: CASSLEGVQREKLFF. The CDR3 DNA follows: TGTGCCAGCAGCTTAGAGGGAGTTCAGCGGGAAAAACTGTTTTTT. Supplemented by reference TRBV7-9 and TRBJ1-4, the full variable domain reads DTGVSQNPRHKITKRGQNVTFRCDPISEHNRLYWYRQTLGQGPEFLTYFQNEAQLEKSRLLSDRFSAERPKGSFSTLEIQRTEQGDSAMYLCASSLEGVQREKLFFGSGTQLSVL.

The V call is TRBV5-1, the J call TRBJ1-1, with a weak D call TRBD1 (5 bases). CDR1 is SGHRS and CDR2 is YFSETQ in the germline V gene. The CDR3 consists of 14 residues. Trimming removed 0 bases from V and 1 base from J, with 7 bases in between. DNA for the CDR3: TGCGCCAGCAGCTTGGTAGGACAGAACACTGAAGCTTTCTTT. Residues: CASSLVGQNTEAFF.

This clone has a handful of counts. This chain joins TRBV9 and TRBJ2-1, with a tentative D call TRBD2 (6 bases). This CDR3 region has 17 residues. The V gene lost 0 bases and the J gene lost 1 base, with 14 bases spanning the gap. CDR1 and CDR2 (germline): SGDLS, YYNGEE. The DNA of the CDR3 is TGTGCCAGCAGCGTAGAATGGGCTAGCGCATCCTACAATGAGCAGTTCTTC. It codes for CASSVEWASASYNEQFF.

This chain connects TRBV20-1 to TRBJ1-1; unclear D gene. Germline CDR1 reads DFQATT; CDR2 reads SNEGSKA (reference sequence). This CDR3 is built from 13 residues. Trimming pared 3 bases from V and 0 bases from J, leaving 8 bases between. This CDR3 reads CSASIQLNTEAFF. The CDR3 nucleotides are TGCAGTGCTAGTATTCAGTTGAACACTGAAGCTTTCTTT.

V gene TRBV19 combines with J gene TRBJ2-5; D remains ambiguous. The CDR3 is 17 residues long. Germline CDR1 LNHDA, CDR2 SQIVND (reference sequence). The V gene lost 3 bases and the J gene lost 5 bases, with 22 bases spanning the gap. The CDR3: CASSMLIASQGEETQYF. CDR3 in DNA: TGTGCCAGTAGTATGCTAATAGCTTCCCAAGGAGAGGAGACCCAGTACTTC.

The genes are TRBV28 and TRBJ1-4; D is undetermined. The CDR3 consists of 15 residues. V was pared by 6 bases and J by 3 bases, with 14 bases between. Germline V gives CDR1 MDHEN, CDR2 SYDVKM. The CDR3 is CASRHGGEANEKLFF. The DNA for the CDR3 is TGTGCCAGCAGACATGGCGGGGAAGCTAATGAAAAACTGTTTTTT. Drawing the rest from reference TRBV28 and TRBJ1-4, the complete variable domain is DVKVTQSSRYLVKRTGEKVFLECVQDMDHENMFWYRQDPGLGLRLIYFSYDVKMKEKGDIPEGYSVSREKKERFSLILESASTNQTSMYLCASRHGGEANEKLFFGSGTQLSVL.

The CDR3 region is CASSIGGGPAYGYTF. In DNA, the CDR3 is TGTGCCAGTAGTATAGGAGGAGGGCCTGCATATGGCTACACCTTC. This chain uses TRBV19 with TRBJ1-2; D is ambiguous. The CDR3 sequence is 15 residues long. Germline CDR1 is LNHDA and CDR2 is SQIVND (reference sequence). V dropped 1 base and J dropped 5 bases, with 14 bases sitting between them.

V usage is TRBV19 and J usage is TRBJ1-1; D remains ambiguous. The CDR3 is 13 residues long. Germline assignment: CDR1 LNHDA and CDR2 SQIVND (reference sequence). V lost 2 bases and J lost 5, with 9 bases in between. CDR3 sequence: CASSIMGGTEAFF. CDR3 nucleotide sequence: TGTGCCAGTAGTATAATGGGCGGGACTGAAGCTTTCTTT.

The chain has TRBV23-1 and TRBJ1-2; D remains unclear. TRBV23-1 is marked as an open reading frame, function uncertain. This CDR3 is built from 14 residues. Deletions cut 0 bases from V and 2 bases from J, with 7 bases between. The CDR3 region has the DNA TGCGCCAGCAGTCAATCGGCAGCCAACTATGGCTACACCTTC. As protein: CASSQSAANYGYTF.

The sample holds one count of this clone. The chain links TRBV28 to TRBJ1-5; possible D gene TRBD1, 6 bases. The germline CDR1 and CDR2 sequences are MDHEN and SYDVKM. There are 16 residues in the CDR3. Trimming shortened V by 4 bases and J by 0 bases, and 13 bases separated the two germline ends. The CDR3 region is CASSSPTGLSNQPQHF. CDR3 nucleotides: TGTGCCAGCAGTTCCCCGACAGGCCTTAGCAATCAGCCCCAGCATTTT.

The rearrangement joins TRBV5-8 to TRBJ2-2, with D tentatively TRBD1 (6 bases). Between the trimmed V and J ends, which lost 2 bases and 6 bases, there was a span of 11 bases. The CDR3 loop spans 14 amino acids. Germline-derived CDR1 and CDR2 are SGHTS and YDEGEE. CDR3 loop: CASSFPGQPGELFF. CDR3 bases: TGTGCCAGCAGCTTCCCGGGACAACCCGGGGAGCTGTTTTTT.

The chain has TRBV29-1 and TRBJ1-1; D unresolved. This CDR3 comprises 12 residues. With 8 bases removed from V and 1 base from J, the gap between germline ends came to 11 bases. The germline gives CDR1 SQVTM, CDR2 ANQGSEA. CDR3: CSFARPNTEAFF. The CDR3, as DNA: TGCAGCTTTGCGAGGCCGAACACTGAAGCTTTCTTT.

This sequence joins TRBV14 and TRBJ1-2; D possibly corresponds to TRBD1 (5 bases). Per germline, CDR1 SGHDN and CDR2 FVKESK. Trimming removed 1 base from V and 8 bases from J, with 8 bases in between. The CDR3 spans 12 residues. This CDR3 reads CASSQGDRGYTF. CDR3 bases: TGTGCCAGCAGCCAAGGGGACCGAGGCTACACCTTC.

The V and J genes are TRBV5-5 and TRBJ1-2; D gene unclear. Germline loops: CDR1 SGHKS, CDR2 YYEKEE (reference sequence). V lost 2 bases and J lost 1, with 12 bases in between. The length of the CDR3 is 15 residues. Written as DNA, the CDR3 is TGTGCCAGCAGCTTAAAGGTCGAAGGTAACTATGGCTACACCTTC. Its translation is CASSLKVEGNYGYTF.

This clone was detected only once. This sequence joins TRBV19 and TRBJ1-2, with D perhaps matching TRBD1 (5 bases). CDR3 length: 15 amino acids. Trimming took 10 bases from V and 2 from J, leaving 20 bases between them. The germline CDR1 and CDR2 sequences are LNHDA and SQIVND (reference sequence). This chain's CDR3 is CATSIRDGGNYGYTF. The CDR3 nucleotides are TGTGCCACCTCAATCCGGGACGGAGGAAACTATGGCTACACCTTC.

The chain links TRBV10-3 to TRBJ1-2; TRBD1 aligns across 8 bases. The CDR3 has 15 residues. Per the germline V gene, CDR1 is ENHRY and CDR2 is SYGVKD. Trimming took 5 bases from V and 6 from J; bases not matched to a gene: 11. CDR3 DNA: TGTGCCATCAGTACTTCAGGGGGCATGGGAAATGGCTACACCTTC. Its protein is CAISTSGGMGNGYTF.

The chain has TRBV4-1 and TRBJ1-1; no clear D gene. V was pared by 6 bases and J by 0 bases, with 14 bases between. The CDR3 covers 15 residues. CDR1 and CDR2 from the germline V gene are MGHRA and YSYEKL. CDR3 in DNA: TGCGCCAGCAGTCGGGCGGAAAGTATGAACACTGAAGCTTTCTTT. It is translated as CASSRAESMNTEAFF.

CDR3 coding DNA: TGTGCCAGCAGCCCGACAGGGGATTACTACGAGCAGTACTTC. Protein product: CASSPTGDYYEQYF. The chain uses TRBV5-6 and TRBJ2-7, with 8 bases aligning to TRBD1. This CDR3 region has 14 residues. V gave up 4 bases and J gave up 3 bases; unmatched junction bases: 6. The V gene's germline CDR1 is SGHDT and CDR2 YYEEEE.